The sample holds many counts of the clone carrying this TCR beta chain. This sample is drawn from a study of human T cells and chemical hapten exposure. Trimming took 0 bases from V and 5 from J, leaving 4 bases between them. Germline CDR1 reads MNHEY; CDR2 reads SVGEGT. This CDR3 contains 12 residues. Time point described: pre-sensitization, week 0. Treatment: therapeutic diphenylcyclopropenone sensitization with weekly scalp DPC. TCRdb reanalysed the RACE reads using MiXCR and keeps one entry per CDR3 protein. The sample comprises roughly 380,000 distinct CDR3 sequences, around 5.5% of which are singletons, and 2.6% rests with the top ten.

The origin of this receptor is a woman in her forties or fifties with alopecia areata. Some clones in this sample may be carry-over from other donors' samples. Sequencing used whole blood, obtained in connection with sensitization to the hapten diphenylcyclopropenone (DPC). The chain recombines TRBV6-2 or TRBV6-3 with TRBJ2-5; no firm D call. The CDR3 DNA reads TGTGCCAGCAGTTACTCCCCGGAGACCCAGTACTTC. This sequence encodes CASSYSPETQYF.